This T cell receptor beta chain stems from a study of identical twins. A single record per CDR3 protein comes from TCRdb applying MiXCR to the 5' RACE reads. Among about 520,000 distinct CDR3 sequences listed, under 25% were seen once. This CDR3 comprises 15 residues. CDR1 and CDR2 (germline): MNHNS, SASEGT. The J segment lost 10 bases and the V segment lost 3 bases, leaving 8 bases of the junction unmatched. Separately, the same data were catalogued under a study of T cells expressing NK-cell markers.

This receptor was taken from a woman between 18 and 30 years old in good health. Material for sequencing was CD4+ T cells sorted from blood. The rearrangement links TRBV6-1 to TRBJ2-1; 11 positions match TRBD2. The CDR3 here is CASSEDLAGGREQFF. In DNA, the CDR3 is TGTGCCAGCAGTGAGGACCTAGCGGGAGGTCGGGAGCAGTTCTTC.